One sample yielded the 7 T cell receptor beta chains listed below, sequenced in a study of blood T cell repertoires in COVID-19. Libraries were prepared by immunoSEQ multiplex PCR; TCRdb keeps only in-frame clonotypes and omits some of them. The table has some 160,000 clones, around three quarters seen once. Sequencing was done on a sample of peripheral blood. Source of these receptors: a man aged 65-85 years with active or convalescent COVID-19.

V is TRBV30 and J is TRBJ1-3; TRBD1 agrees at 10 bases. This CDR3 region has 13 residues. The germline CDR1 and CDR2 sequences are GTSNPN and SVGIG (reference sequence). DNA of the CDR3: TGTGCATCAGACAGGGGGCAAGGAAACACCATATATTTT. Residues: CASDRGQGNTIYF.

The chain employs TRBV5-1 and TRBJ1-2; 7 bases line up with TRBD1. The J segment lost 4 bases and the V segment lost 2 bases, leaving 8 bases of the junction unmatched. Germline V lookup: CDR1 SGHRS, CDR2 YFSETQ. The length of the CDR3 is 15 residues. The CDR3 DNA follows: TGCGCCAGCAGCTTCGGACAGGTTGAGGGCTATGGCTACACCTTC. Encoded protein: CASSFGQVEGYGYTF. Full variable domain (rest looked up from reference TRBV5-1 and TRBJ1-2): KAGVTQTPRYLIKTRGQQVTLSCSPISGHRSVSWYQQTPGQGLQFLFEYFSETQRNKGNFPGRFSGRQFSNSRSEMNVSTLELGDSALYLCASSFGQVEGYGYTFGSGTRLTVV.

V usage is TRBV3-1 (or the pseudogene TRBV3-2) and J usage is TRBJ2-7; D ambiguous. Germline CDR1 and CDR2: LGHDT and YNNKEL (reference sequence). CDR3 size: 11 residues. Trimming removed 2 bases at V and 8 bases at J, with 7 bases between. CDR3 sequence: CASSQLSQQYF. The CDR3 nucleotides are TGTGCCAGCAGCCAACTTAGCCAGCAGTACTTC.

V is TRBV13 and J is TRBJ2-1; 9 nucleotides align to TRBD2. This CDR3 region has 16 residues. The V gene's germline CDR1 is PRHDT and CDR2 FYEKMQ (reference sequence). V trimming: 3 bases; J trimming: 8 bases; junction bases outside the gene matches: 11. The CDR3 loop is CASSFLNLAGSDEQFF. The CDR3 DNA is TGTGCCAGCAGCTTCCTTAACCTAGCGGGAAGTGATGAGCAGTTCTTC.

The DNA of the CDR3 is TGTGCCACCAGTAGAGGCGGGGGGGCCGGTTATTACAATGAGCAGTTCTTC. Encoded protein: CATSRGGGAGYYNEQFF. V and J are TRBV24-1 and TRBJ2-1; TRBD2 agrees at 9 bases. CDR1 KGHDR and CDR2 SFDVKD come from the germline V gene. Trimming cost V 6 bases and J 4 bases; bases outside gene matches: 12. The CDR3 sequence is 17 residues long.

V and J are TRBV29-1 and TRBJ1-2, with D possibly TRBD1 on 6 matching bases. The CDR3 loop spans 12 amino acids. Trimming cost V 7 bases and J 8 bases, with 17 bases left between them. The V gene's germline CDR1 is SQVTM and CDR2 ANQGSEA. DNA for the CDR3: TGCAGCGAAGGGACATCCCTGGGAGGCTACACCTTC. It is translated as CSEGTSLGGYTF.

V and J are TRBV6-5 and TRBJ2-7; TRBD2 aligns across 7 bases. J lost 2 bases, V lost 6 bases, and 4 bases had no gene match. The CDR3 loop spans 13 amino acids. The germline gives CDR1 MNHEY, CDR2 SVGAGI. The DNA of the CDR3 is TGTGCCAGCAGGCGCGGGGGAGCCTACGAGCAGTACTTC. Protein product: CASRRGGAYEQYF.